This T cell receptor (beta chain) is from a study of CD8 T cells in Susac syndrome (dated by TCRdb to about 2019). As for the study more broadly: Whether CD8+ T cell activation and differentiation in Susac syndrome was antigen driven was tested using repertoire sequencing. The study compared CD8+ T cell repertoire clonality among 12 healthy donors, about 14 Susac syndrome patients and about 16 multiple sclerosis patients.

Study-level results and caveats: The study acknowledged that relatively few individuals were included in the TCR sequencing and HLA analysis.

V drops 7 bases and J drops 2 bases, leaving 17 bases in between. The germline V gene (reference sequence) gives CDR1 as LNHDA and CDR2 as SQIVND. The CDR3 starts with the cysteine, ends with the phenylalanine, and has 15 residues. The entry retains the CDR3 DNA only, 45 bases that are in frame from base 1. High-throughput TCR beta sequencing profiled peripheral blood CD8+ and CD4+ T cells from healthy donors, Susac syndrome patients and multiple sclerosis patients. Multiple sclerosis controls were treatment-naive patients with stable or active relapsing-remitting disease fulfilling revised McDonald criteria. Bulk CD8+ and CD4+ T cells were purified by magnetic negative isolation, whereas CD8+ TEMRA cells were enriched by FACS. Blood was collected in EDTA tubes and processed within 24 hours, with PBMCs isolated through density gradient centrifugation. PBMCs intended for TCR sequencing were cryopreserved in liquid nitrogen and thawed later in a water bath at 37 degrees C. The sorted or isolated CD4+, CD8+ and CD8+ TEMRA cells had a purity of 90% or higher.

RNA was extracted using the RNeasy kit, and about 0.45 to 1 ug of the RNA was reverse transcribed with random hexamers. The immunoSEQ multiplex PCR assay, covering 54 Vbeta and 13 Jbeta segments, was used to amplify TCR beta CDR3 regions. Bias from PCR amplification was corrected by using a synthetic template baseline for primer optimization and for computational correction. Under the source paper's analysis protocol: Reads were assigned to V, D and J genes according to IMGT and analyzed in immunoSEQ Analyzer, with only productive sequences retained. Clonality was computed as one minus Shannon entropy normalized by log2 of the number of productive unique sequences. Public and private clones were assessed among the 100 most prevalent clones of each patient and control. Susac-specific clones were defined as absent from healthy and MS cohorts, some 1,000 published viral clones and other ImmuneACCESS disease sequences. TCRdb passed the public sequencing reads through fastp at Q25 and MiXCR, retaining productive beta sequences. A single entry per CDR3 protein holds the most common genes and DNA from its merged rows. These V and J calls are TCRdb output, not the study's own analysis. In all, the sample holds under 550,000 distinct CDR3 sequences, and approximately 85% of those were seen once. The top ten clones comprise more than 0.09% of the sample.

Regarding this clonotype: The antigen it binds to is not known. The input lacks base qualities; no much larger clone sits a single base away.

The chain links TRBV19 with TRBJ1-1; TRBD1 is possibly the D segment (5 matching bases). The clonotype was recovered from a human donor with multiple sclerosis. The source material was CD8+ T cells from PBMCs. The DNA sequence is given as TGTGCCAGTATCGCAGGGTGGGGATTCAACACTGAAGCTTTCTTT. Translated, it reads CASIAGWGFNTEAFF.